This T cell receptor (beta chain) was observed in a study of beta chain features in type 1 diabetes. The V and J ends lost 2 bases and 7 bases respectively, with 12 bases between them. CDR3 size: 14 residues. Looked up from germline, CDR1 is MDHEN and CDR2 is SYDVKM. Remarks on this clone: The antigen is unknown.

The authors reverse transcribed all of the isolated RNA, so sequencing captured expressed TCRB transcripts. TCRdb's table, derived via immunoSEQ multiplex PCR, lists solely in-frame clones and lacks some. The top ten clones hold 0.017% of a sample with 300,000 or so clones, 13% to 15% of them seen once. Whole-study findings and limits: Type 1 diabetes patients had moderately but significantly shorter TCRB CDR3s in all four CD4+ subsets.

The receptor comes from a man aged 25 to 40 with type 1 diabetes. J is TRBJ1-5 and V is TRBV28, with D possibly matching TRBD1 (5 bases). The sequencing sample was made of naive CD4+ T cells from blood. The CDR3 protein is CASSLGGGVQPQHF. The DNA of the CDR3 is TGTGCCAGCAGTTTAGGTGGGGGGGTCCAGCCCCAGCATTTT.